Sequencing of this TCR beta chain was carried out in a study of shared clonotypes between healthy human individuals. Each of the donors was a healthy adult who was HIV-negative and had not had a recent acute infection or vaccination. Subsets obtained from CD4+ cells comprised CD45RA+ naive and CD45RA-negative memory cells. Germline values: CDR1 LGHNA, CDR2 YSLEER. This CDR3 region has 12 residues. With 8 bases clipped from V and 12 bases from J, the junction kept 8 bases outside the gene matches. Study-level results: Clonotype sharing among donors, it was expected, would be affected by sequencing depth.

Only in-frame clones appear in the TCRdb table, and some are missing; sequencing was by immunoSEQ multiplex PCR. The sample contains approximately 1.5 million clones, approximately 98.5% of which appear only once. As to this clone: The target antigen is unknown.

The sequence derives from a man aged 25 to 45 in good health. Sequenced: naive CD4+ T cells sorted from blood. Subset specified: CD45RA+ positively selected. The genes are TRBV4-3 and TRBJ1-4; 8 bases match TRBD1. CDR3 in DNA: TGCGCCAGCGGACCGGACAGGGACCAACTGTTTTTT. Translating it yields CASGPDRDQLFF.